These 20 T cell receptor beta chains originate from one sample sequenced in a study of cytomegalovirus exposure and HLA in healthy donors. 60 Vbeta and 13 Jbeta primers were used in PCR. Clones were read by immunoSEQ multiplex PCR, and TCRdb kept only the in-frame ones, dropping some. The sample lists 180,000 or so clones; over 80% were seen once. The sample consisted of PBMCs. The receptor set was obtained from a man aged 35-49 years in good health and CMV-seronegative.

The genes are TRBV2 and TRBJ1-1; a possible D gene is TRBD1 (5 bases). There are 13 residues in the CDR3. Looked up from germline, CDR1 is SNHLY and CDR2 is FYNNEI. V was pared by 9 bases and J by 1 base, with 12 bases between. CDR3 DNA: TGTGCCAGTATCCAGGGCGCGAACACTGAAGCTTTCTTT. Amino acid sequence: CASIQGANTEAFF.

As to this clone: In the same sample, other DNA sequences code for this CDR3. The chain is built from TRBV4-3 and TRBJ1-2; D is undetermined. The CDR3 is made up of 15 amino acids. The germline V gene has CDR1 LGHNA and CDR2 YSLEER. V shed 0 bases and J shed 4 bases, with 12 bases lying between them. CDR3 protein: CASSQDFTGFYGYTF. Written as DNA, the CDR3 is TGCGCCAGCAGCCAAGATTTTACGGGTTTCTATGGCTACACCTTC.

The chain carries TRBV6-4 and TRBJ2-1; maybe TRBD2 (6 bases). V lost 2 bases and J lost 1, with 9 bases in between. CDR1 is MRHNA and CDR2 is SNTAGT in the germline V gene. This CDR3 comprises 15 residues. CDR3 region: CASSDELASYNEQFF. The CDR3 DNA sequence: TGTGCCAGCAGTGACGAACTAGCTTCCTACAATGAGCAGTTCTTC.

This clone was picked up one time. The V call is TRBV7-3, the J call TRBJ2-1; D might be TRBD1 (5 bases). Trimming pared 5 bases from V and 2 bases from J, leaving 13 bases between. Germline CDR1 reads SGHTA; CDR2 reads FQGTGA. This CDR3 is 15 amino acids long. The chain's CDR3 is CASSQATGPYNEQFF. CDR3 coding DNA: TGTGCCAGCAGCCAAGCTACAGGCCCCTACAATGAGCAGTTCTTC.

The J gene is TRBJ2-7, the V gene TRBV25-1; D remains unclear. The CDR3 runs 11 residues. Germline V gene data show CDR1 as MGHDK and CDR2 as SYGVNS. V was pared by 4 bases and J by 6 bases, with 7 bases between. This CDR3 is CASSGGFEQYF. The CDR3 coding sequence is TGTGCCAGCAGTGGAGGTTTCGAGCAGTACTTC.

The CDR3 region is CASRRTGAETQYF. The CDR3 coding sequence is TGTGCCAGCAGAAGAACAGGGGCCGAGACCCAGTACTTC. The chain uses TRBV6-5 and TRBJ2-5, with 7 bases that match TRBD1. The CDR3 totals 13 residues. Per the germline V gene, CDR1 is MNHEY and CDR2 is SVGAGI. J was trimmed by 5 bases and V by 6 bases; bases with no gene match: 6.

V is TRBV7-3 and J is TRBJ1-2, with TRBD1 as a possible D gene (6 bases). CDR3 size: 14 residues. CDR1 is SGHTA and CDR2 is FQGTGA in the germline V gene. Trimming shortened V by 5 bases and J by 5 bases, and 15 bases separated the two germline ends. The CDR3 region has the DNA TGTGCCAGCAGCACAAAAGTTACAGGGTATGGCTACACCTTC. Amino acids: CASSTKVTGYGYTF. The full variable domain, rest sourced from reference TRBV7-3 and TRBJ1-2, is GAGVSQTPSNKVTEKGKYVELRCDPISGHTALYWYRQSLGQGPEFLIYFQGTGAADDSGLPNDRFFAVRPEGSVSTLKIQRTERGDSAVYLCASSTKVTGYGYTFGSGTRLTVV.

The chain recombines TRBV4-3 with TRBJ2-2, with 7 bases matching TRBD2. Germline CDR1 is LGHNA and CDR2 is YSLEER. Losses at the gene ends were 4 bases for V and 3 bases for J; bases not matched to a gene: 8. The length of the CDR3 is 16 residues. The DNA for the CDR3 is TGCGCCAGCAGCCCCAATACGGGGGGATACACCGGGGAGCTGTTTTTT. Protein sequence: CASSPNTGGYTGELFF.

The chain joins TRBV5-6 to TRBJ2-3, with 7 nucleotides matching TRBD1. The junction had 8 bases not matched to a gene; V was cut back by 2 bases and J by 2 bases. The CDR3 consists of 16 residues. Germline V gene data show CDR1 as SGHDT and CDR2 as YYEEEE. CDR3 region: CASSFGQETPTDTQYF. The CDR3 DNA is TGTGCCAGCAGCTTCGGACAGGAGACCCCCACAGATACGCAGTATTTT.

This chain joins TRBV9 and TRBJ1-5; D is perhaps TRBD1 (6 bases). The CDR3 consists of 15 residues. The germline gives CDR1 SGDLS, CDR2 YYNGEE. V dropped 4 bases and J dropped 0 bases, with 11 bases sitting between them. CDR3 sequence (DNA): TGTGCCAGCAGCCCGACAGGCTTTAGCAATCAGCCCCAGCATTTT. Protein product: CASSPTGFSNQPQHF. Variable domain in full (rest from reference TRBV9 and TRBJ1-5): DSGVTQTPKHLITATGQRVTLRCSPRSGDLSVYWYQQSLDQGLQFLIQYYNGEERAKGNILERFSAQQFPDLHSELNLSSLELGDSALYFCASSPTGFSNQPQHFGDGTRLSIL.

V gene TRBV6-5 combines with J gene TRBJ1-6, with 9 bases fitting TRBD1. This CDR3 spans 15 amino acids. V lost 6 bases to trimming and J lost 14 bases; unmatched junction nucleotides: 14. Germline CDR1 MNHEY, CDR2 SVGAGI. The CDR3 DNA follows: TGTGCCAGCAGAGGGGACAGGGCCGGGTTGGGGTCCCTCCACTTT. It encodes CASRGDRAGLGSLHF.

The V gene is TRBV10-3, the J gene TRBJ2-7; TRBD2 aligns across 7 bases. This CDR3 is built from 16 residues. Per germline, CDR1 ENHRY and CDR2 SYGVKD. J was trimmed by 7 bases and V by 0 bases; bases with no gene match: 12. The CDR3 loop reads CAISESGGSGTGEQYF. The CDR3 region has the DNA TGTGCCATCAGTGAGTCGGGGGGAAGCGGGACGGGGGAGCAGTACTTC.

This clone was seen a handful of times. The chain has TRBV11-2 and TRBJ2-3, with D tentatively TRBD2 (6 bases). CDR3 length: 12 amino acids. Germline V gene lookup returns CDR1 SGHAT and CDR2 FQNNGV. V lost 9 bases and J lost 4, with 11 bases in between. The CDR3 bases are TGTGCCAGTCGGGGGTTCGCAGATACGCAGTATTTT. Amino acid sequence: CASRGFADTQYF.

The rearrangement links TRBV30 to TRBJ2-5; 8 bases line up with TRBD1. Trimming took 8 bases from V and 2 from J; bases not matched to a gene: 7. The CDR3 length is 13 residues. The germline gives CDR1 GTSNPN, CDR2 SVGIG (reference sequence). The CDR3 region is CAGQGAWQETQYF. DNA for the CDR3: TGTGCCGGCCAGGGGGCTTGGCAAGAGACCCAGTACTTC.

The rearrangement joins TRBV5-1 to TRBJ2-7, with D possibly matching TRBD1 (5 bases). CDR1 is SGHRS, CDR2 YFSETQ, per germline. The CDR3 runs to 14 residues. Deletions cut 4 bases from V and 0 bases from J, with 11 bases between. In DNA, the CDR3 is TGCGCCAGCAGCAACGGACACAGCTCCTACGAGCAGTACTTC. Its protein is CASSNGHSSYEQYF.

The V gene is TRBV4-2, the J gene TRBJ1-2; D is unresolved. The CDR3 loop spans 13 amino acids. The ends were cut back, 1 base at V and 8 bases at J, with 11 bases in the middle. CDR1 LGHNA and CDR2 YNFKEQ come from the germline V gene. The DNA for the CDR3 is TGTGCCAGCAGCCAAGGGGGAGGGAGCGGCTACACCTTC. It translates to CASSQGGGSGYTF.

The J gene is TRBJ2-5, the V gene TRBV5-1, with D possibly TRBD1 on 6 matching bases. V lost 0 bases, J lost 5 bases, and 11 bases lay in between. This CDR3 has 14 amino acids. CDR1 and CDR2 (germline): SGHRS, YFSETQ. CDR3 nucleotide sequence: TGCGCCAGCAGCTTGGGGGGGCCTTTGGAGACCCAGTACTTC. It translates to CASSLGGPLETQYF.

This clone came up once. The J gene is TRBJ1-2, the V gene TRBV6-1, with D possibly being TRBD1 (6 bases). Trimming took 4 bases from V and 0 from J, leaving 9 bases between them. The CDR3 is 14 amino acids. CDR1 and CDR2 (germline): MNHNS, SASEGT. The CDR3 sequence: CASSGTEPNYGYTF. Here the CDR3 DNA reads TGTGCCAGCAGTGGGACAGAGCCTAACTATGGCTACACCTTC.

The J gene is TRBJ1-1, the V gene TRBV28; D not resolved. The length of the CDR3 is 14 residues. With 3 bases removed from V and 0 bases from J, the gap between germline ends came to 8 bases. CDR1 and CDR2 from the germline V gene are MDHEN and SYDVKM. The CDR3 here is CASSFTAMNTEAFF. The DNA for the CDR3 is TGTGCCAGCAGTTTCACAGCTATGAACACTGAAGCTTTCTTT. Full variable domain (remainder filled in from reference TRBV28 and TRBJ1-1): DVKVTQSSRYLVKRTGEKVFLECVQDMDHENMFWYRQDPGLGLRLIYFSYDVKMKEKGDIPEGYSVSREKKERFSLILESASTNQTSMYLCASSFTAMNTEAFFGQGTRLTVV.

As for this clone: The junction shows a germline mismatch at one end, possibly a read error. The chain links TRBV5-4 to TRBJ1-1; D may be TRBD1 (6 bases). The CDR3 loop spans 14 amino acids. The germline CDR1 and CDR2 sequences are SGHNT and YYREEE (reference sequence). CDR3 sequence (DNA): TGTGCCAGTAGCTACAGGGCCTTTAACACTGAAGCTTTCTTT. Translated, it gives CASSYRAFNTEAFF. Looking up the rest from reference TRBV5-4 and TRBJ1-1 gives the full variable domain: ETGVTQSPTHLIKTRGQQVTLRCSSQSGHNTVSWYQQALGQGPQFIFQYYREEENGRGNFPPRFSGLQFPNYSSELNVNALELDDSALYLCASSYRAFNTEAFFGQGTRLTVV.